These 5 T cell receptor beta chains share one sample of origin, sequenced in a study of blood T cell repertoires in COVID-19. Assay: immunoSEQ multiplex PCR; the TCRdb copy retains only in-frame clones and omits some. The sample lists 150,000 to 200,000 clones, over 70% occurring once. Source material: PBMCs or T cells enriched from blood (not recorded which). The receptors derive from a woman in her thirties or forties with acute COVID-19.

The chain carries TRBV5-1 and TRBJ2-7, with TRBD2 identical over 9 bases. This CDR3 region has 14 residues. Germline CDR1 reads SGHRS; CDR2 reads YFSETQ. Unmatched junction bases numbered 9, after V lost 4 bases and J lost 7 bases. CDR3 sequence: CASSPGTSLGEQYF. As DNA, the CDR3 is TGCGCCAGCAGCCCCGGGACTAGCCTCGGAGAGCAGTACTTC.

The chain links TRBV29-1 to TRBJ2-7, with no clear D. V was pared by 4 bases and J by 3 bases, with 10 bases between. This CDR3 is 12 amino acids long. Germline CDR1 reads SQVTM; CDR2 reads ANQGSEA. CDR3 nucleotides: TGCAGCGTTGGGGCGATGGGCTACGAGCAGTACTTC. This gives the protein CSVGAMGYEQYF.

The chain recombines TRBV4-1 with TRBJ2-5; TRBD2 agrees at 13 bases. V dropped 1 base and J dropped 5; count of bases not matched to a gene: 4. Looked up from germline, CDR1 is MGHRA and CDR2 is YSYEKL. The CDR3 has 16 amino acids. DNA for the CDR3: TGCGCCAGCAGCCAAGTCGGACTAGCGGGAGTTGAGACCCAGTACTTC. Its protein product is CASSQVGLAGVETQYF.

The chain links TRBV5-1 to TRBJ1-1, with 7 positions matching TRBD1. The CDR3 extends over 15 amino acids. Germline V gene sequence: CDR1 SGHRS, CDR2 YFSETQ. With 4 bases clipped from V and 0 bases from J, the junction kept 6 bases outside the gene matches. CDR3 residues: CASSKGQLMNTEAFF. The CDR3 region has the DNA TGCGCCAGCAGCAAGGGACAGCTGATGAACACTGAAGCTTTCTTT. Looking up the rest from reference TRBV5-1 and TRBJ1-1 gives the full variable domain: KAGVTQTPRYLIKTRGQQVTLSCSPISGHRSVSWYQQTPGQGLQFLFEYFSETQRNKGNFPGRFSGRQFSNSRSEMNVSTLELGDSALYLCASSKGQLMNTEAFFGQGTRLTVV.

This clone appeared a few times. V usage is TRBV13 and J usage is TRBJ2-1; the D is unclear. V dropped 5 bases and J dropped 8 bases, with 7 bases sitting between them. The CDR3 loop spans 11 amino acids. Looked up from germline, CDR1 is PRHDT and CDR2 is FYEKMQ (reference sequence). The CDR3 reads CASSQRYEQFF. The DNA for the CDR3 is TGTGCCAGCAGCCAGAGGTATGAGCAGTTCTTC.